The next 22 T cell receptor beta chains were all read from a single sample in a study of blood T cell repertoires in COVID-19. Sequencing used immunoSEQ multiplex PCR; TCRdb keeps in-frame clones, though not all of them. This table holds 150,000 to 200,000 clones, nearly 85% found once. Source material: peripheral blood. All receptors come from a woman in her twenties or thirties with acute or convalescent COVID-19.

The CDR3 region has the DNA TGTGCCAGCAGGACAGGGGGTACTGAAGCTTTCTTT. Protein product: CASRTGGTEAFF. The chain combines TRBV6-5 with TRBJ1-1, with TRBD1 matching 9 bases. In germline, CDR1 is MNHEY, CDR2 SVGAGI. This CDR3 comprises 12 residues. Trimming took 6 bases from V and 5 from J; bases not matched to a gene: 1.

The chain recombines TRBV21-1 with TRBJ2-3; TRBD2 was called by the table and not checked on the DNA. TRBV21-1 is a known pseudogene. The CDR3 runs to 15 residues. The CDR3, as DNA: TGTGCCAGCAGCAGGGGAGCCTATAATCAAGATACGCAGTATTTT. This gives the protein CASSRGAYNQDTQYF.

The chain links TRBV5-1 to TRBJ1-2, with 9 bases identical to TRBD1. J lost 4 bases, V lost 2 bases, and 6 bases had no gene match. The CDR3 runs to 15 residues. The germline V gene encodes CDR1 SGHRS and CDR2 YFSETQ. In nucleotides, the CDR3 is TGCGCCAGCAGCTTCCAGGGACAGGGATTCTATGGCTACACCTTC. It is translated as CASSFQGQGFYGYTF.

This chain joins TRBV28 and TRBJ1-2; 8 nucleotides line up with TRBD1. Trimming at V came to 4 bases and at J to 0 bases, leaving 4 bases not matched to a gene. CDR3 size: 15 residues. Per the germline V gene, CDR1 is MDHEN and CDR2 is SYDVKM. DNA for the CDR3: TGTGCCAGCAGTTCCCGACAGGGGCCTAACTATGGCTACACCTTC. Translation: CASSSRQGPNYGYTF.

The chain combines TRBV27 with TRBJ1-5; unclear D gene. The CDR3 covers 14 residues. V was shortened by 5 bases and J by 1 base, with 9 bases between the two germline ends. Germline loops: CDR1 MNHEY, CDR2 SMNVEV (reference sequence). The CDR3 reads CASSTTGSNQPQHF. CDR3 nucleotide sequence: TGTGCCAGCAGTACCACCGGGAGCAATCAGCCCCAGCATTTT.

V gene TRBV7-2 combines with J gene TRBJ2-3; 12 bases align to TRBD2. The CDR3 length is 15 residues. V dropped 7 bases and J dropped 3; count of bases not matched to a gene: 5. Per germline, CDR1 SGHTA and CDR2 FQGNSA. The CDR3 bases are TGTGCCAGCATGCTAGCGGGGGGGAGGACAGATACGCAGTATTTT. Translating it yields CASMLAGGRTDTQYF.

The rearrangement joins TRBV28 to TRBJ1-2; D might be TRBD1 (6 bases). With 2 bases removed from V and 0 bases from J, the gap between germline ends came to 16 bases. This CDR3 is 17 amino acids long. Per germline, CDR1 MDHEN and CDR2 SYDVKM. For the CDR3, the DNA is TGTGCCAGCAGTTTACAGGGGTTACAAATTTCTAACTATGGCTACACCTTC. Its translation is CASSLQGLQISNYGYTF.

The chain uses TRBV4-1 and TRBJ1-2, with a tentative D call TRBD1 (6 bases). The V gene lost 7 bases and the J gene lost 5 bases, with 17 bases spanning the gap. Germline V gives CDR1 MGHRA, CDR2 YSYEKL. The CDR3 covers 14 residues. CDR3 nucleotides: TGCGCCAGCACCTACAGGGATGGGTTGTATGGCTACACCTTC. It codes for CASTYRDGLYGYTF.

The V and J genes are TRBV11-2 and TRBJ1-2, with TRBD1 identical over 9 bases. CDR1 is SGHAT, CDR2 FQNNGV, per germline. The CDR3 loop spans 14 amino acids. V dropped 5 bases and J dropped 8; count of bases not matched to a gene: 9. Written as DNA, the CDR3 is TGTGCCAGCAGCCGGACAGGGGCTCTATGGGGCTACACCTTC. Translation gives CASSRTGALWGYTF.

The sample holds a few counts of this clone. This sequence joins TRBV19 and TRBJ1-5; 7 bases are shared with TRBD1. The CDR3 length is 13 residues. Losses at the gene ends were 3 bases for V and 5 bases for J; bases not matched to a gene: 1. CDR1 LNHDA and CDR2 SQIVND come from the germline V gene (reference sequence). CDR3 sequence reads: CASSIGTDQPQHF. In DNA, the CDR3 is TGTGCCAGTAGTATCGGGACAGATCAGCCCCAGCATTTT.

This clone came up a few times. CDR3 DNA sequence: TGTGCCAGCAGCCAAGAACGGCTAGCGGGAGGTCGGGAGCAGTTCTTC. Translating gives CASSQERLAGGREQFF. The J gene is TRBJ2-1, the V gene TRBV14; 11 nucleotides align to TRBD2. V dropped 0 bases and J dropped 10; count of bases not matched to a gene: 8. CDR3 size: 16 residues. Germline V gene sequence: CDR1 SGHDN, CDR2 FVKESK. Looking up the rest from reference TRBV14 and TRBJ2-1 gives the full variable domain: EAGVTQFPSHSVIEKGQTVTLRCDPISGHDNLYWYRRVMGKEIKFLLHFVKESKQDESGMPNNRFLAERTGGTYSTLKVQPAELEDSGVYFCASSQERLAGGREQFFGPGTRLTVL.

The chain combines TRBV4-3 with TRBJ2-1, with D tentatively TRBD2 (7 bases). Per germline, CDR1 LGHNA and CDR2 YSLEER. Trimming pared 1 base from V and 6 bases from J, leaving 13 bases between. The CDR3 is 15 amino acids. CDR3 loop: CASSQGWGGPNEQFF. Written as DNA, the CDR3 is TGCGCCAGCAGCCAAGGGTGGGGGGGCCCCAATGAGCAGTTCTTC.

The table lists this clone with a few counts. This chain uses TRBV15 with TRBJ1-2, with D uncertain. This CDR3 has 16 residues. Germline assignment: CDR1 LNHNV and CDR2 YYDKDF (reference sequence). V was clipped by 2 bases and J by 2 bases, with 15 bases between them. CDR3 protein: CATSRHGGSGNYGYTF. The CDR3 DNA sequence: TGTGCCACCAGCAGACACGGAGGGTCGGGGAACTATGGCTACACCTTC.

The rearrangement uses TRBV6-1 and TRBJ1-1, with TRBD1 as a possible D gene (6 bases). Trimming pared 0 bases from V and 5 bases from J, leaving 10 bases between. Germline assignment: CDR1 MNHNS and CDR2 SASEGT. This CDR3 is built from 14 residues. CDR3 protein: CASSEARGWTEAFF. The DNA of the CDR3 is TGTGCCAGCAGTGAAGCTAGGGGGTGGACTGAAGCTTTCTTT.

The chain recombines TRBV4-3 with TRBJ2-6; weak D call: TRBD2 (6 bases). V was pared by 3 bases and J by 0 bases, with 12 bases between. In germline, CDR1 is LGHNA, CDR2 YSLEER. The CDR3 is 17 residues long. This CDR3 reads CASSHNTGVSGANVLTF. The CDR3 DNA sequence: TGCGCCAGCAGCCACAACACGGGGGTCTCTGGGGCCAACGTCCTGACTTTC.

On this clone: The sample contains more than one DNA sequence encoding this CDR3. The chain couples TRBV28 to TRBJ2-7; D gene ambiguous. CDR3 length: 11 amino acids. Germline CDR1 is MDHEN and CDR2 is SYDVKM. The V end lost 4 bases, the J end lost 6 bases, and 7 bases lay between the germline ends. CDR3 residues: CASSSPFEQYF. Here the CDR3 DNA reads TGTGCCAGCAGTTCCCCGTTCGAGCAGTACTTC.

V and J are TRBV7-6 and TRBJ1-1, with D perhaps matching TRBD1 (5 bases). Germline loops: CDR1 SGHVS, CDR2 FNYEAQ. The CDR3 has 12 residues. The V and J ends lost 3 bases and 7 bases respectively, with 9 bases between them. The CDR3 DNA reads TGTGCCAGCAGCTTCGGGGGAGTTGAAGCTTTCTTT. This translates into CASSFGGVEAFF.

The gene calls are TRBV10-3 and TRBJ2-2; 9 bases agree with TRBD2. The germline gives CDR1 ENHRY, CDR2 SYGVKD. This CDR3 is 17 amino acids long. V trimming: 3 bases; J trimming: 2 bases; junction bases outside the gene matches: 7. CDR3 in amino acids: CAISDSSGGPNTGELFF. In DNA, the CDR3 is TGTGCCATCAGTGATTCCAGCGGGGGGCCTAACACCGGGGAGCTGTTTTTT.

V is TRBV7-2 and J is TRBJ2-1, with 7 bases identical to TRBD1. Germline-derived CDR1 and CDR2 are SGHTA and FQGNSA. Trimming cost V 6 bases and J 1 base; bases outside gene matches: 6. This CDR3 is 15 amino acids long. CDR3 amino acids: CASRQRQGSYNEQFF. CDR3 in DNA: TGTGCCAGCAGGCAAAGACAGGGATCCTACAATGAGCAGTTCTTC.

The rearrangement joins TRBV6-5 to TRBJ2-3; TRBD1 matches at 8 bases. The J segment lost 3 bases and the V segment lost 0 bases, leaving 5 bases of the junction unmatched. The CDR3 has 16 amino acids. The germline V gene encodes CDR1 MNHEY and CDR2 SVGAGI. The CDR3: CASSYSIRGRTDTQYF. The CDR3 DNA reads TGTGCCAGCAGTTACTCGATCAGGGGGCGGACAGATACGCAGTATTTT.

The chain combines TRBV19 with TRBJ1-2; D not certain. Germline V CDR1 and CDR2: LNHDA, SQIVND (reference sequence). CDR3 length: 13 residues. V lost 4 bases and J lost 4, with 10 bases in between. The CDR3 loop is CASSKLALYGYTF. The CDR3 DNA reads as TGTGCCAGTAGTAAGTTGGCCCTCTATGGCTACACCTTC.

The chain joins TRBV19 to TRBJ2-5; 7 bases are shared with TRBD1. V gave up 4 bases and J gave up 2 bases; unmatched junction bases: 7. Looked up from germline, CDR1 is LNHDA and CDR2 is SQIVND (reference sequence). The CDR3 is 15 residues long. The CDR3 sequence: CASSKEGTAQETQYF. CDR3 nucleotides: TGTGCCAGTAGTAAGGAAGGGACAGCACAAGAGACCCAGTACTTC.